This T cell receptor beta chain was retrieved from a study of technical replicates of blood from several donors (dated by TCRdb to 2016 to 2017). Of note for this clone: The specificity of this receptor is unknown. No much larger clone is present one base from it, and per-base qualities are unavailable.

Relative to germline, V is missing 8 bases and J is missing 1 base, with 7 bases of the junction outside any gene match. The CDR3 contains 15 residues, cysteine and phenylalanine counted. The sequence is cut down to CDR3 DNA, 45 bases in frame from base 1. The germline V gene sets CDR1 to MNHNS and CDR2 to SASEGT. Receptor libraries were prepared by the immunoSEQ multiplex PCR assay. TCRdb obtained this table from immuneACCESS and retained in-frame rearrangements with V and J assigned. These tables miss some clones; where compared with another copy, unresolved V genes account for less than half of the shortfall, and the remainder is unexplained. The sample records approximately 59,000 clones, around 85% of which are singletons. Approximately 5.4% of the sample lies in the top ten.

This chain is built from TRBV6-1 and TRBJ2-7; 11 bases in the middle match TRBD2. This clonotype was sampled from a human donor in good health. Some clones in this sample may be carry-over from other donors' samples. The sequenced sample consisted of PBMCs. CDR3 protein: CASRFTSGGSYEQYF. The bases are TGTGCCAGCCGCTTCACTAGCGGGGGTTCCTACGAGCAGTACTTC.